The T cell receptor beta chain described here comes from a study of post-analysis software for immune sequencing data. On this clonotype itself: The antigen is undetermined.

Germline V gene data show CDR1 as MNHEY and CDR2 as SVGEGT. Trimming left V 2 bases short and J 5 bases short, with 7 bases between. The CDR3 sequence is 12 residues long. TCR beta cDNA libraries had unique molecular identifiers. TCRdb re-derived calls from the PCR reads in MiXCR, one entry per CDR3 protein. The table has 350,000 to 450,000 distinct CDR3 sequences, approximately 33% seen once. The study, taken as a whole, reports: About five TRBV segments, including TRBV5-6, TRBV5-1 and TRBV20-1, were more frequent in patients than controls.

Source material: blood. The V gene is TRBV6-2 or TRBV6-3, the J gene TRBJ2-7, with D hard to call. The sequence was obtained from a girl under 18 with multiple sclerosis. The CDR3 is CASSYPQDEQYF. The CDR3 DNA follows: TGTGCCAGCAGTTACCCCCAGGACGAGCAGTACTTC.